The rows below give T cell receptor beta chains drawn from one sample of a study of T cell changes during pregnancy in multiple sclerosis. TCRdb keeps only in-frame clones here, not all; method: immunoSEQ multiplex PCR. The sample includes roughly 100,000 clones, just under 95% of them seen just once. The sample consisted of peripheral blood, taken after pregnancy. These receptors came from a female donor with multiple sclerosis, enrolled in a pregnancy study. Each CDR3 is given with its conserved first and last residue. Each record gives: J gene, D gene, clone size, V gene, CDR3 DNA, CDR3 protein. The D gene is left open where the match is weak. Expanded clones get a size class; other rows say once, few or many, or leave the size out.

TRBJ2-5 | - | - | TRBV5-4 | TGTGCCAGCAGGAGTGGGCCCAGGGAGACCCAGTACTTC | CASRSGPRETQYF
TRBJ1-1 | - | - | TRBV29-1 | TGCAGCGTTGAACGCAGGCACGGGGAACCTGAAGCTTTCTTT | CSVERRHGEPEAFF
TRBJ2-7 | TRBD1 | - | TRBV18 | TGTGCCAGCTTACATGACAGGGACTACGAGCAGTACTTC | CASLHDRDYEQYF
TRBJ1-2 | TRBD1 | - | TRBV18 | TGTGCCAGCTCACCTATTCTCGGACAGGGGATTCGTGACGCGGGAGGCTACACCTTC | CASSPILGQGIRDAGGYTF
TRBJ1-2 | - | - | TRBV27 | TGTGCCAGCTACTTAGCTAACTATGGCTACACCTTC | CASYLANYGYTF
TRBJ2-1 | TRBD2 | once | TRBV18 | TGTGCCAGCTCACCGGGACTAGCGGGAGGGCAAGTTGAGCAGTTCTTC | CASSPGLAGGQVEQFF
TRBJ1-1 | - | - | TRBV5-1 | TGCGCCAGCAGCCGGGAGGGGCCGGAAGCTTTCTTT | CASSREGPEAFF
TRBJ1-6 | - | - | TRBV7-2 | TGTGCCAGCAGCGCATCAGGTTCAGATAATTCACCCCTCCACTTT | CASSASGSDNSPLHF
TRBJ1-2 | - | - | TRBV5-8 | TGTGCCAGCAGCCTGGGGCGGGTCAATTATGGCTACACCTTC | CASSLGRVNYGYTF
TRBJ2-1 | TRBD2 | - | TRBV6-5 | TGTGCCAGCAGTTACGAGAGACTAGCGGGGGGGAGTGAGCAGTTCTTC | CASSYERLAGGSEQFF
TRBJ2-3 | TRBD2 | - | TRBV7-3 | TGTGCCAGCAGCTCCCGGGGGGGCCCTAGCACAGATACGCAGTATTTT | CASSSRGGPSTDTQYF
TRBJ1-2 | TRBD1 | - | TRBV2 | TGTGCCAGCGGGACAGGGAATATGAACTATGGCTACACCTTC | CASGTGNMNYGYTF
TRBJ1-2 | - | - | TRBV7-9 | TGTGCCAGCAGCTTAGTTTATCCGGGGAGGGTAGAATATGGCTACACCTTC | CASSLVYPGRVEYGYTF
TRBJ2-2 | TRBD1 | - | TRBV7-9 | TGTGCCAGCAGCCAGGTGGGGCCAGGGGGAACCGGGGAGCTGTTTTTT | CASSQVGPGGTGELFF
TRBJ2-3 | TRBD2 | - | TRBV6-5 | TGTGCCAGCTCGAATCCAAGCGGGGGGGGAGATACGCAGTATTTT | CASSNPSGGGDTQYF
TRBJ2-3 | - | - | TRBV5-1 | TGCGCCAGCAGCTGGGGACTCGGGTCTAGCACAGATACGCAGTATTTT | CASSWGLGSSTDTQYF
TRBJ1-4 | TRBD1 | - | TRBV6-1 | TGTGCCAGCAGCCAGGGACAGGGCAATGAAAAACTGTTTTTT | CASSQGQGNEKLFF
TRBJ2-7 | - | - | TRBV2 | TGTGCCAGCAGTGACAGAGCGGGCGGGCACGAGCAGTACTTC | CASSDRAGGHEQYF
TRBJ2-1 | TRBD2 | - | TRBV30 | TGTGCCTGGAGTGTAGGCCTAGCGGGCTACAATGAGCAGTTCTTC | CAWSVGLAGYNEQFF
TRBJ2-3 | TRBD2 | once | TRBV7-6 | TGTGCCAGCAGCCATTCTAGCGGGGGGGTTTATACGCAGTATTTT | CASSHSSGGVYTQYF
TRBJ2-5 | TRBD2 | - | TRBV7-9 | TGTGCCAGCTCCCATCCCCTAGCGGGGAGCCAAGAGACCCAGTACTTC | CASSHPLAGSQETQYF
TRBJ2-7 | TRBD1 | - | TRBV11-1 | TGTGCCAGTCGACAGGGGGAGTCCTACGAGCAGTACTTC | CASRQGESYEQYF
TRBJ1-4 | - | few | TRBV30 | TGTGCCTGGAAGATCAGGGGAAGGGATGAAAAACTGTTTTTT | CAWKIRGRDEKLFF
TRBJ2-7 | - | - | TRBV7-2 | TGTGCCAGCAGCCGAACTAGACGGAGTGCCGAGCAGTACTTC | CASSRTRRSAEQYF
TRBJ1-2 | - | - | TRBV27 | TGTGCCAGCAGTTTATCGTTAGGGGACTATGGCTACACCTTC | CASSLSLGDYGYTF
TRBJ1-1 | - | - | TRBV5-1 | TGCGCCAGCAGCATCAGGGAATCTGAAGCTTTCTTT | CASSIRESEAFF
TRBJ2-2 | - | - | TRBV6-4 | TGTGCCAGCAGCGCGAGCAGGGGTACCGGGGAGCTGTTTTTT | CASSASRGTGELFF
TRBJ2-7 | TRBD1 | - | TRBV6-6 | TGTGCCAGCAGTCCACTAGGGGCAGGGGGTAGCCACGAGCAGTACTTC | CASSPLGAGGSHEQYF
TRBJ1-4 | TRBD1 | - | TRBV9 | TGTGCCAGCAGCGTAGGGAGGGGGCCAGTTTATGAAAAACTGTTTTTT | CASSVGRGPVYEKLFF
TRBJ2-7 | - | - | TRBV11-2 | TGTGCCAGCAGCTTAGGCAGGTACGAGCAGTACTTC | CASSLGRYEQYF
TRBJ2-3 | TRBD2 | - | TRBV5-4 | TGTGCCAGCAGCTCTAGCGGGGGGGCGGTAGATACGCAGTATTTT | CASSSSGGAVDTQYF
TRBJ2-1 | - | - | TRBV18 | TGTGCCAGCTCACCACTTGGGCCGGGAAGCTCCTACAATGAGCAGTTCTTC | CASSPLGPGSSYNEQFF
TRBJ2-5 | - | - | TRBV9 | TGTGCCAGCAGCGTAGTGCTAGCCGATCAAGAGACCCAGTACTTC | CASSVVLADQETQYF
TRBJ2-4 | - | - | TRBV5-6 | TGTGCCAGCAGCTTTGACGTGACTAACATTCAGTACTTC | CASSFDVTNIQYF
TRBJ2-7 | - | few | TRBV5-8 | TGTGCCAGCAGCTTATGGGCCGCCTACGAGCAGTACTTC | CASSLWAAYEQYF
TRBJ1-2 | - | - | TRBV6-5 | TGTGCCAGCAGGACCGGGTCGGGCTACACCTTC | CASRTGSGYTF
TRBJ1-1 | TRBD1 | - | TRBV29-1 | TGCAGCGGGGGGCGTACGACAGGGAGCACTGAAGCTTTCTTT | CSGGRTTGSTEAFF
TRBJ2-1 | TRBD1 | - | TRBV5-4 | TGTGCCAGCAGCTTGACAGGGGTTGGACACAATGAGCAGTTCTTC | CASSLTGVGHNEQFF
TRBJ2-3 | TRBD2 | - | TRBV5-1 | TGCGCCAGCAGCTTTTCCAGCGGGAGGGACACAGATACGCAGTATTTT | CASSFSSGRDTDTQYF
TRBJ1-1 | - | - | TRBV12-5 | TGTGCTAGTGGTTTGGAATGGACCGCGGGGACTGAAGCTTTCTTT | CASGLEWTAGTEAFF
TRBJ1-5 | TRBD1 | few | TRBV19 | TGTGCCAGTAGTATTGGACAGGTTCAGCCCCAGCATTTT | CASSIGQVQPQHF
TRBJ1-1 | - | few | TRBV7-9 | TGTGCCAGCAGCCTGGGGGTCAGAGGGGGCACTGAAGCTTTCTTT | CASSLGVRGGTEAFF
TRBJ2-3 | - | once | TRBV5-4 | TGTGCCAGCAGCTCCAATTCAGATACGCAGTATTTT | CASSSNSDTQYF
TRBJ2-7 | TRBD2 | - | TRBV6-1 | TGTGCCACCAAAAGACTAGCGGGCACCTACGAGCAGTACTTC | CATKRLAGTYEQYF
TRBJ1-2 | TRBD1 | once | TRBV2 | TGTGCCAGCAGAGGACCCACAGGGGTAATAAAGGGCTACACCTTC | CASRGPTGVIKGYTF
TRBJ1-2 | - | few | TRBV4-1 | TGCGCCAGCAGCCAAGACAGGGTAGAGGCTGGCTACACCTTC | CASSQDRVEAGYTF
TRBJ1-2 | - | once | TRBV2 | TGTGCCAGCCGTAACTATGGCTACACCTTC | CASRNYGYTF
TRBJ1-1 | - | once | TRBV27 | TGTGCCAGCAGTTTACGATGGACAACGAACACTGAAGCTTTCTTT | CASSLRWTTNTEAFF
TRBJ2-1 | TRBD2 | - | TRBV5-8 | TGTGCCAGCAGCTACTATACTAGCGGGGGGGCCTTCGCGGGGAATGAGCAGTTCTTC | CASSYYTSGGAFAGNEQFF
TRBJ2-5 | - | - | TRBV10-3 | TGTGCCATCAGTGCAGGGCAGGGTACGGAGACCCAGTACTTC | CAISAGQGTETQYF